The 5 T cell receptor beta chains in this list originate from one sample, sequenced in a study of T-cell memory formation after mild COVID-19. TCRdb passed the 5' RACE reads through MiXCR, listing each CDR3 protein once. This sample has about 250,000 distinct CDR3 sequences, with roughly 18% found just once. Input material: PBMCs or a T cell subset sorted from them (not recorded which). All receptors derive from a man between 18 and 35 years old who had mild COVID-19 (a few samples of this study predate the infection). Cell type and time point are not known.

This clonotype has just a few counts. The chain recombines TRBV7-2 with TRBJ2-7, with D perhaps matching TRBD1 (5 bases). The V end lost 3 bases, the J end lost 5 bases, and 11 bases lay between the germline ends. Germline assignment: CDR1 SGHTA and CDR2 FQGNSA. CDR3 length equals 13 residues. Here the CDR3 reads CASSLQGRNEQYV. The CDR3 DNA sequence: TGTGCCAGCAGCTTGCAGGGTAGGAACGAGCAGTACGTC.

This chain uses TRBV11-1 with TRBJ2-7; 11 nucleotides align to TRBD1. The trim removed 4 bases at V and 1 base at J, leaving 6 bases unmatched. From germline, CDR1 is SGHAT and CDR2 FQDESV (reference sequence). The CDR3 extends over 16 amino acids. In DNA, the CDR3 is TGTGCCAGCAGCTCAGGACAGGGGGCTAGATCCTACGAGCAGTACTTC. This sequence encodes CASSSGQGARSYEQYF.

Only a few counts were recorded for this clonotype. V is TRBV12-3 or TRBV12-4 and J is TRBJ1-1; perhaps TRBD1 as D (6 bases). Between the trimmed V and J ends, which lost 7 bases and 0 bases, there was a span of 15 bases. The CDR3 has 15 amino acids. The CDR3 loop is CASTKGGRVNTEAFF. CDR3 in DNA: TGTGCCAGCACCAAAGGGGGGAGGGTGAACACTGAAGCTTTCTTT.

This clonotype was detected only a few times. This chain joins TRBV6-2 or TRBV6-3 and TRBJ1-1; the match to TRBD1 covers 8 bases. The CDR3 length is 14 residues. The V gene end was trimmed by 4 bases and the J gene end by 4 bases; junction bases not matched to a gene: 5. Germline V gene sequence: CDR1 MNHEY, CDR2 SVGEGT. The CDR3 sequence is CASSWTGSSTEAFF. The DNA for the CDR3 is TGTGCCAGCAGTTGGACAGGGTCGAGCACTGAAGCTTTCTTT.

This chain connects TRBV20-1 to TRBJ2-5; D could derive from TRBD1 or TRBD2 (5 bases each). CDR3 length: 19 residues. Germline CDR1 is DFQATT and CDR2 is SNEGSKA (reference sequence). The ends were cut back, 0 bases at V and 5 bases at J, with 28 bases in the middle. The CDR3 is CSARDSPRDLWAREETQYF. The DNA of the CDR3 is TGCAGTGCTAGAGATAGCCCCAGGGATCTTTGGGCGAGGGAGGAGACCCAGTACTTC.